These 5 T cell receptor beta chains originate from one sample sequenced in a study of T-cell reconstitution after alpha-beta-depleted transplantation in children. The library targeted TCRbeta and was prepared with unique molecular identifiers. Via MiXCR, TCRdb re-called the PCR reads, giving one row per CDR3 protein. Here the sample spans about 600,000 distinct CDR3 sequences, roughly a tenth being singletons. Material: PBMCs from the stem cell graft donor, obtained from the stem cell graft. The receptors were gathered from a human donor who donated a stem cell graft to a child with acute myeloid leukemia.

The rearrangement joins TRBV29-1 to TRBJ2-3; 8 nucleotides line up with TRBD2. With 4 bases clipped from V and 3 bases from J, the junction kept 9 bases outside the gene matches. The CDR3 runs 15 residues. Germline V lookup: CDR1 SQVTM, CDR2 ANQGSEA. CDR3 sequence reads: CSVGGPGGVTDTQYF. For the CDR3, the DNA is TGCAGCGTTGGGGGGCCGGGAGGGGTGACAGATACGCAGTATTTT.

This clonotype was picked up many times. V and J are TRBV29-1 and TRBJ2-7, with 11 nucleotides matching TRBD1. The CDR3 runs 19 residues. Germline V gene data show CDR1 as SQVTM and CDR2 as ANQGSEA. The V and J ends lost 7 bases and 2 bases, in that order; junction bases with no gene match: 22. CDR3 sequence: CSARSQDRGLFGKTYEQYF. For the CDR3, the DNA is TGCAGCGCCCGTAGTCAGGACAGGGGGCTATTTGGGAAGACCTACGAGCAGTACTTC.

The chain links TRBV5-1 to TRBJ2-3; TRBD2 agrees at 7 bases. There are 15 residues in the CDR3. Germline V gives CDR1 SGHRS, CDR2 YFSETQ. The J segment lost 1 base and the V segment lost 2 bases, leaving 4 bases of the junction unmatched. Here the CDR3 DNA reads TGCGCCAGCAGCTTCCAGCGGGAAGGCACAGATACGCAGTATTTT. This sequence encodes CASSFQREGTDTQYF.

This clonotype occurred a few times. The genes are TRBV15 and TRBJ2-7; TRBD2 aligns across 9 bases. The V and J ends lost 0 bases and 5 bases, in that order; junction bases with no gene match: 5. CDR1 LNHNV and CDR2 YYDKDF come from the germline V gene (reference sequence). The CDR3 totals 15 residues. CDR3 in DNA: TGTGCCACCAGCAGAGAGGTCGCGGGAGGGGACGAGCAGTACTTC. Amino acid sequence: CATSREVAGGDEQYF.

In DNA, the CDR3 is TGTGCCAGCAGTTTACTAGCGGCCTACGAGCAGTACTTC. It translates to CASSLLAAYEQYF. The rearrangement uses TRBV12-3 or TRBV12-4 and TRBJ2-7, with 7 bases matching TRBD2. This CDR3 comprises 13 residues. The V segment lost 2 bases and the J segment 2 bases; nucleotides outside the gene matches: 0.